This T cell receptor (beta chain) was identified during a study of control samples from healthy donors and cancer patients. CDR1 and CDR2 (germline): KGHSH, LQKENI. V was clipped by 4 bases and J by 5 bases; unmatched bases: 3. This CDR3 region has 13 residues. The assay was immunoSEQ multiplex PCR, and TCRdb's table has in-frame clones only and misses some. The table includes tens of thousands of clones, around 85% detected once. Only a few counts were recorded for this clone. This TCR was recovered from a man aged 65 to 85 with lung cancer. The V gene is TRBV18, the J gene TRBJ2-7; 9 bases fit TRBD1. Sequenced input: PBMCs. This CDR3 is CASSRRQGDEQYF. CDR3 bases: TGTGCCAGCTCACGACGACAGGGGGACGAGCAGTACTTC.